The 25 T cell receptor beta chains below all came from one sample that was sequenced in a study of OX40 agonist ivuxolimab in advanced cancers. Assay: immunoSEQ multiplex PCR; the TCRdb copy retains only in-frame clones and omits some. The sample yields about 55,000 clones, approximately 80% seen once. The sequenced sample was CD4+ or CD8+ T cells sorted from blood, obtained in a trial of the OX40 agonist ivuxolimab. The source of these receptors is an adult with an advanced solid tumor such as melanoma, head and neck, liver or kidney cancer.

The chain employs TRBV10-1 and TRBJ1-1; no firm D call. With 6 bases removed from V and 1 base from J, the gap between germline ends came to 9 bases. The length of the CDR3 is 13 residues. CDR1 and CDR2 from the germline V gene are WNHNN and SYGVQD (reference sequence). The CDR3 nucleotides are TGCGCCAGCAGCCAACAAACGAACACTGAAGCTTTCTTT. It is translated as CASSQQTNTEAFF.

The V gene is TRBV10-1, the J gene TRBJ2-1, with a weak D call TRBD2 (6 bases). V lost 0 bases to trimming and J lost 5 bases, with 14 bases between them. The germline V gene has CDR1 WNHNN and CDR2 SYGVQD (reference sequence). CDR3 length equals 16 residues. CDR3 amino acids: CASSESPGSTDNEQFF. The CDR3 DNA reads as TGCGCCAGCAGTGAGTCGCCCGGGAGTACTGACAATGAGCAGTTCTTC.

The chain has TRBV7-9 and TRBJ2-7; possible D gene TRBD1, 6 bases. Germline-derived CDR1 and CDR2 are SEHNR and FQNEAQ (reference sequence). This CDR3 comprises 13 residues. Deletions cut 4 bases from V and 3 bases from J, with 10 bases between. The CDR3 is CASSSRDNYEQYF. CDR3 coding DNA: TGTGCCAGCAGCTCCCGGGACAACTACGAGCAGTACTTC.

The CDR3 region is CASSSRGQGAQKLFF. CDR3 bases: TGTGCCAGCAGCTCTCGGGGACAGGGGGCTCAAAAACTGTTTTTT. The chain employs TRBV27 and TRBJ1-4; 12 bases fit TRBD1. The CDR3 totals 15 residues. With V trimmed by 6 bases and J by 9 bases, 8 bases remained unmatched. Germline loops: CDR1 MNHEY, CDR2 SMNVEV (reference sequence). Complete variable domain (other parts from reference TRBV27 and TRBJ1-4): EAQVTQNPRYLITVTGKKLTVTCSQNMNHEYMSWYRQDPGLGLRQIYYSMNVEVTDKGDVPEGYKVSRKEKRNFPLILESPSPNQTSLYFCASSSRGQGAQKLFFGSGTQLSVL.

This clone was counted once. The chain couples TRBV5-1 to TRBJ1-4; TRBD1 aligns across 7 bases. This CDR3 is 14 amino acids long. Germline CDR1 and CDR2: SGHRS and YFSETQ. The trim removed 4 bases at V and 4 bases at J, leaving 4 bases unmatched. The CDR3 reads CASSTGQLNEKLFF. The CDR3 coding sequence is TGCGCCAGCAGCACGGGACAGCTTAATGAAAAACTGTTTTTT.

The gene calls are TRBV5-6 and TRBJ1-1, with D possibly matching TRBD1 (6 bases). Germline assignment: CDR1 SGHDT and CDR2 YYEEEE. Deletions cut 4 bases from V and 5 bases from J, with 15 bases between. The CDR3 sequence is 14 residues long. CDR3 in DNA: TGTGCCAGCAGCCCGACCGACAGGAGGACTGAAGCTTTCTTT. Translating gives CASSPTDRRTEAFF.

The genes are TRBV7-9 and TRBJ1-1; D perhaps matches TRBD1 (6 bases). V was pared by 5 bases and J by 6 bases, with 13 bases between. CDR1 is SEHNR, CDR2 FQNEAQ, per germline (reference sequence). This CDR3 has 13 amino acids. Here the CDR3 reads CASSRQEVAEAFF. The CDR3 coding sequence is TGTGCCAGCAGCCGACAGGAAGTCGCTGAAGCTTTCTTT.

The rearrangement links TRBV6-6 to TRBJ1-5, with 8 bases fitting TRBD1. The CDR3 is made up of 13 amino acids. Germline CDR1 and CDR2: MNHNY and SVGAGI (reference sequence). V was pared by 7 bases and J by 4 bases, with 3 bases of the junction left unmatched. The CDR3 coding sequence is TGTGCCAGCATGAGACAGGGGAATCAGCCCCAGCATTTT. Translated, it gives CASMRQGNQPQHF.

For the CDR3, the DNA is TGTGCCAGCAGCTTACCCCCTAGGACAGGGGGCACTGAAGCTTTCTTT. It yields the protein CASSLPPRTGGTEAFF. V gene TRBV7-9 combines with J gene TRBJ1-1; 10 positions agree with TRBD1. Germline CDR1 is SEHNR and CDR2 is FQNEAQ (reference sequence). The CDR3 extends over 16 amino acids. V shed 2 bases and J 4 bases; nucleotides not matched to a gene: 7.

The V gene is TRBV6-1, the J gene TRBJ2-1, with D tentatively TRBD2 (5 bases). The germline V and J ends were trimmed by 8 bases and 15 bases, with 14 bases remaining between them. The CDR3 runs to 10 residues. Germline assignment: CDR1 MNHNS and CDR2 SASEGT. The CDR3 coding sequence is TGTGCCAGCGGGAGCAGGTCCACGTTCTTC. It is translated as CASGSRSTFF.

The genes are TRBV28 and TRBJ1-5; D gene unclear. The CDR3 is made up of 16 amino acids. Trimming pared 2 bases from V and 6 bases from J, leaving 17 bases between. In germline, CDR1 is MDHEN, CDR2 SYDVKM. The CDR3 sequence: CASSLVVDPTGQPQHF. The CDR3 bases are TGTGCCAGCAGTTTAGTGGTCGACCCAACGGGTCAGCCCCAGCATTTT.

The chain joins TRBV6-6 to TRBJ1-1; a weak D match, TRBD1 (6 bases). Germline CDR1 MNHNY, CDR2 SVGAGI (reference sequence). CDR3 length: 14 residues. V lost 5 bases, J lost 4 bases, and 14 bases lay in between. CDR3 residues: CASSPRTAVTEAFF. CDR3 DNA: TGTGCCAGCAGTCCCCGGACAGCAGTCACTGAAGCTTTCTTT.

This chain connects TRBV9 to TRBJ1-3; D uncertain. Germline loops: CDR1 SGDLS, CDR2 YYNGEE. Trimming took off 2 bases at V and 4 bases at J, with 16 bases between the two ends. The CDR3 covers 16 residues. The CDR3 spells CASSVGHTTSGNTIYF. CDR3 coding DNA: TGTGCCAGCAGCGTGGGCCACACCACCTCGGGAAACACCATATATTTT.

V and J are TRBV7-9 and TRBJ2-4, with TRBD2 matching over 14 bases. Germline assignment: CDR1 SEHNR and CDR2 FQNEAQ (reference sequence). J lost 3 bases, V lost 4 bases, and 11 bases had no gene match. The CDR3 is 19 amino acids. The CDR3: CASSYGLAGGLLDKNIQYF. The CDR3 nucleotides read TGTGCCAGCAGCTACGGACTAGCGGGGGGCCTGTTGGACAAAAACATTCAGTACTTC.

This clone was recorded once. This sample also contains other DNA sequences that code for the same CDR3. V gene TRBV18 combines with J gene TRBJ1-1, with D perhaps matching TRBD1 (5 bases). This CDR3 is built from 13 residues. Between the trimmed V and J ends, which lost 3 bases and 2 bases, there was a span of 7 bases. In germline, CDR1 is KGHSH, CDR2 LQKENI. CDR3 region: CASSPGQNTEAFF. CDR3 DNA sequence: TGTGCCAGCTCACCGGGGCAAAACACTGAAGCTTTCTTT.

The sample holds a few counts of this clone. The chain has TRBV6-6 and TRBJ1-1; no reliable D call. Germline-derived CDR1 and CDR2 are MNHNY and SVGAGI (reference sequence). Trimming left V 2 bases short and J 1 base short, with 5 bases between. There are 13 residues in the CDR3. The CDR3 bases are TGTGCCAGCAGTTACCGGACGAACACTGAAGCTTTCTTT. Protein sequence: CASSYRTNTEAFF.

This chain joins TRBV7-2 and TRBJ1-2; 9 positions agree with TRBD1. Germline trimming cut 5 bases from V and 8 bases from J; bases unmatched to any gene: 12. Germline-derived CDR1 and CDR2 are SGHTA and FQGNSA. CDR3 length equals 15 residues. CDR3 nucleotides: TGTGCCAGCAGCAAGGGGACAGGGATCCCAGGGGGCTACACCTTC. Amino acid sequence: CASSKGTGIPGGYTF.

The gene calls are TRBV5-1 and TRBJ2-1; 8 positions agree with TRBD1. Per the germline V gene, CDR1 is SGHRS and CDR2 is YFSETQ. Trimming cost V 2 bases and J 6 bases; bases outside gene matches: 10. CDR3 length: 16 residues. CDR3: CASSFSGTGGTNEQFF. The CDR3 DNA reads as TGCGCCAGCAGCTTCTCTGGGACAGGAGGAACCAATGAGCAGTTCTTC.

V and J are TRBV7-3 and TRBJ1-4; D is undetermined. Germline assignment: CDR1 SGHTA and CDR2 FQGTGA. Trimming removed 1 base at V and 7 bases at J, with 16 bases between. The CDR3 extends over 16 amino acids. CDR3 in DNA: TGTGCCAGCAGCTTAAATGCCCCGCAACGAGGTGAAAAACTGTTTTTT. This sequence encodes CASSLNAPQRGEKLFF.

The V and J genes are TRBV28 and TRBJ1-2, with 7 bases lining up with TRBD1. Unmatched junction bases numbered 3, after V lost 2 bases and J lost 6 bases. The CDR3 runs to 13 residues. Germline lookup yields CDR1 MDHEN and CDR2 SYDVKM. The CDR3 DNA sequence: TGTGCCAGCAGTTTAGACAGGGCCAATGGCTACACCTTC. Residues: CASSLDRANGYTF.

This clone came up a few times. V usage is TRBV7-2 and J usage is TRBJ2-7; 7 nucleotides line up with TRBD2. CDR1 is SGHTA, CDR2 FQGNSA, per germline. The CDR3 is 12 residues long. The V gene end was trimmed by 3 bases and the J gene end by 7 bases; junction bases not matched to a gene: 3. CDR3 nucleotide sequence: TGTGCCAGCAGCTTCCCGGGGGGTGAGCAGTACTTC. Encoded protein: CASSFPGGEQYF.

This clone came up once. This chain links TRBV7-8 with TRBJ1-1; 8 positions agree with TRBD1. Germline lookup yields CDR1 SGHVS and CDR2 FQNEAQ. The length of the CDR3 is 15 residues. J gave up 3 bases and V 6 bases, and 9 bases lay outside the gene matches. The CDR3 DNA is TGTGCCAGCAGTCCAATTACAGGGGGTTACACTGAAGCTTTCTTT. It codes for CASSPITGGYTEAFF.

CDR3 DNA: TGTGCCACCAGCAGAGATTATTATGGGACAGGGGATCAGCCCCAGCATTTT. Translating it yields CATSRDYYGTGDQPQHF. V gene TRBV15 combines with J gene TRBJ1-5; 10 nucleotides match TRBD1. From germline, CDR1 is LNHNV and CDR2 YYDKDF (reference sequence). The CDR3 runs 17 residues. Trimming cost V 0 bases and J 5 bases; bases outside gene matches: 7.

V gene TRBV5-4 combines with J gene TRBJ2-5, with 11 bases identical to TRBD2. The junction had 4 bases not matched to a gene; V was cut back by 1 base and J by 5 bases. The CDR3 consists of 15 residues. From germline, CDR1 is SGHNT and CDR2 YYREEE (reference sequence). In DNA form, the CDR3 reads TGTGCCAGCAGCTTGCGACTAGCGGGAAGGGAGACCCAGTACTTC. Its protein is CASSLRLAGRETQYF.

The gene calls are TRBV4-3 and TRBJ1-2, with D maybe TRBD1 (6 bases). CDR1 LGHNA and CDR2 YSLEER come from the germline V gene. The CDR3 runs 16 residues. V was cut by 4 bases and J by 2 bases, with 17 bases left in between. The chain's CDR3 is CASSLYLAGENYGYTF. CDR3 in DNA: TGCGCCAGCAGCCTATACCTGGCAGGGGAAAACTATGGCTACACCTTC.